This T cell receptor (beta chain) was identified in a study of OX40 agonist ivuxolimab in advanced cancers. The repertoire was sequenced with immunoSEQ multiplex PCR; TCRdb's copy has only in-frame clones and lacks some. The sample shows fewer than 40,000 clones, approximately 80% of them seen only once. Germline assignment: CDR1 LNHDA and CDR2 SQIVND (reference sequence). This CDR3 region has 14 residues. The V end was cut by 6 bases, the J end by 0 bases, with 9 bases between. This clone has a single count. Baseline, cycle 4 day 1, and cycle 7 day 1 were the blood sampling points. This sequence originates from an adult with an advanced solid tumor such as melanoma, head and neck, liver or kidney cancer. V usage is TRBV19 and J usage is TRBJ1-5; maybe TRBD1 (5 bases). The sample consisted of CD4+ or CD8+ T cells sorted from blood, taken in a trial of the OX40 agonist ivuxolimab. CDR3 sequence: CASSPGDSNQPQHF. The CDR3 DNA reads as TGTGCCAGTAGCCCGGGGGATAGCAATCAGCCCCAGCATTTT.